This T cell receptor (beta chain) was observed in a study of T cell changes during pregnancy in multiple sclerosis. Unmatched junction bases numbered 10, after V lost 4 bases and J lost 2 bases. The CDR3 spans 15 residues. Per germline, CDR1 SQVTM and CDR2 ANQGSEA. Data came from immunoSEQ multiplex PCR; TCRdb stores just in-frame clones and leaves some out. Of some 29,000 clones in the sample, under 95% were seen once. The J gene is TRBJ2-5, the V gene TRBV29-1; TRBD2 agrees at 7 bases. The clonotype was recovered from a female donor with multiple sclerosis, enrolled in a pregnancy study. This specimen consisted of CD8+ T cells from peripheral blood mononuclear cells, obtained before pregnancy. In DNA form, the CDR3 reads TGCAGCGTTGTTACTTGGGGAGGGCGACAAGAGACCCAGTACTTC. It encodes CSVVTWGGRQETQYF.